The 32 T cell receptor beta chains in this list originate from one sample, sequenced in a study of cytomegalovirus exposure and HLA in healthy donors (dated by TCRdb to the late 2010s). The library was prepared using the immunoSEQ multiplex PCR assay. For the multiplex PCR, a mixture combining 60 forward primers for TCR Vbeta segments and 13 reverse primers for TCR Jbeta segments was used. Sourced from immuneACCESS, this table was stored by TCRdb with only in-frame sequences that have V and J called. A share of the clones is absent; for the studies checked, an unresolved V gene accounts for under half, and the remainder has no known explanation. The sample contains about 120,000 clones, about two thirds of them found a single time. The leading ten clones occupy approximately 3.5% of the sample. Sequenced sample: PBMCs. Receptors were obtained from a man aged 25-45 years in good health and CMV-seronegative.

In nucleotides, the CDR3 is TGTGCCAGCAGCTTATCGCGCGGCACCGGGGAGCTGTTTTTT. Translated: CASSLSRGTGELFF. This chain uses TRBV7-2 with TRBJ2-2; no clear D. The V and J ends lost 2 bases and 4 bases respectively, with 8 bases between them. Per the germline V gene, CDR1 is SGHTA and CDR2 is FQGNSA. The CDR3 loop spans 14 amino acids.

V and J are TRBV6-5 and TRBJ2-1; the D gene is possibly TRBD1 (5 bases). Germline V gene lookup returns CDR1 MNHEY and CDR2 SVGAGI. This CDR3 region has 13 residues. The V gene lost 2 bases and the J gene lost 4 bases, with 6 bases spanning the gap. The DNA for the CDR3 is TGTGCCAGCAGTTACGACAGATACAATGAGCAGTTCTTC. This sequence encodes CASSYDRYNEQFF.

This chain connects TRBV6-1 to TRBJ1-3, with no clear D. Germline CDR1 and CDR2: MNHNS and SASEGT. Trimming pared 6 bases from V and 6 bases from J, leaving 15 bases between. The CDR3 loop spans 14 amino acids. The CDR3 bases are TGTGCCAGCAGACAGAATTTTTATCAAAACACCATATATTTT. Protein product: CASRQNFYQNTIYF.

The chain combines TRBV2 with TRBJ1-5; 7 bases line up with TRBD1. V lost 4 bases, J lost 9 bases, and 6 bases stayed unmatched. The CDR3 spans 13 residues. In germline, CDR1 is SNHLY, CDR2 FYNNEI. Written as DNA, the CDR3 is TGTGCCAGCAGTGGCCAGGGGGATAGGCCCCAGCATTTT. This translates into CASSGQGDRPQHF.

The chain employs TRBV10-3 and TRBJ1-1; D ambiguous. The V gene's germline CDR1 is ENHRY and CDR2 SYGVKD. Trimming took off 6 bases at V and 4 bases at J, with 15 bases between the two ends. This CDR3 region has 14 residues. As DNA, the CDR3 is TGTGCCATCAGCAAGTCGTCAGGAATCACTGAAGCTTTCTTT. Residues: CAISKSSGITEAFF.

This chain links TRBV9 with TRBJ2-2; 8 nucleotides line up with TRBD2. The CDR3 runs 14 residues. Germline trimming cut 4 bases from V and 6 bases from J; bases unmatched to any gene: 5. Looked up from germline, CDR1 is SGDLS and CDR2 is YYNGEE. The CDR3 coding sequence is TGTGCCAGCAGCCCAAGGACTAGCCCCGGGGAGCTGTTTTTT. Residues: CASSPRTSPGELFF.

V usage is TRBV9 and J usage is TRBJ1-1, with unresolved D. Germline V lookup: CDR1 SGDLS, CDR2 YYNGEE. The V and J ends lost 3 bases and 0 bases respectively, with 6 bases between them. The CDR3 length is 13 residues. The CDR3 protein is CASSAHLNTEAFF. The CDR3 region has the DNA TGTGCCAGCAGCGCACATTTGAACACTGAAGCTTTCTTT.

CDR3 coding DNA: TGTGCCAGCGGACACACGCAGAACACTGAAGCTTTCTTT. It yields the protein CASGHTQNTEAFF. The chain uses TRBV6-6 and TRBJ1-1, with D possibly TRBD1 on 5 matching bases. CDR3 length: 13 amino acids. Looked up from germline, CDR1 is MNHNY and CDR2 is SVGAGI (reference sequence). V was trimmed by 8 bases and J by 1 base, leaving 11 bases between them.

The chain joins TRBV21-1 to TRBJ2-5; the table's D gene call, TRBD1, was not cross checked with the DNA. TRBV21-1 is a pseudogene segment. The CDR3 loop spans 8 amino acids. CDR3 in amino acids: CASSKSYF. In DNA form, the CDR3 reads TGTGCCAGCAGCAAATCATACTTC.

This clone was counted a few times. The V and J genes are TRBV28 and TRBJ1-3, with TRBD1 as a possible D gene (5 bases). The CDR3 runs to 16 residues. Per germline, CDR1 MDHEN and CDR2 SYDVKM. The V and J ends lost 3 bases and 0 bases respectively, with 12 bases between them. The chain's CDR3 is CASSLRQPRSGNTIYF. CDR3 coding DNA: TGTGCCAGCAGTTTGCGACAGCCTCGCTCTGGAAACACCATATATTTT. Full variable domain (outside the CDR3, taken from reference TRBV28 and TRBJ1-3): DVKVTQSSRYLVKRTGEKVFLECVQDMDHENMFWYRQDPGLGLRLIYFSYDVKMKEKGDIPEGYSVSREKKERFSLILESASTNQTSMYLCASSLRQPRSGNTIYFGEGSWLTVV.

This clone was picked up a small number of times. The chain combines TRBV29-1 with TRBJ1-2; D gene ambiguous. V lost 4 bases, J lost 12 bases, and 18 bases lay in between. CDR1 is SQVTM, CDR2 ANQGSEA, per germline. The CDR3 contains 12 residues. CDR3 region: CSVVGVKGPDTF. As DNA, the CDR3 is TGCAGCGTTGTCGGGGTAAAAGGCCCGGACACCTTC.

The chain links TRBV2 to TRBJ2-7; D is possibly TRBD2 (6 bases). The CDR3 extends over 12 amino acids. The V and J ends lost 5 bases and 2 bases respectively, with 7 bases between them. Germline V gene sequence: CDR1 SNHLY, CDR2 FYNNEI. CDR3 loop: CASSREAYEQYF. DNA for the CDR3: TGTGCCAGCAGTAGGGAGGCCTACGAGCAGTACTTC.

The gene calls are TRBV15 and TRBJ1-1; D remains unclear. CDR3 length: 14 amino acids. V was trimmed by 2 bases and J by 7 bases, leaving 14 bases between them. Germline CDR1 LNHNV, CDR2 YYDKDF (reference sequence). CDR3 sequence reads: CATSRTSGSREAFF. The CDR3 region has the DNA TGTGCCACCAGCAGAACTAGCGGGAGTCGTGAAGCTTTCTTT.

This clone has just a few counts. V is TRBV6-1 and J is TRBJ2-3, with 11 bases fitting TRBD2. Germline CDR1 and CDR2: MNHNS and SASEGT. This CDR3 contains 15 residues. After removal of 6 bases from V and 4 bases from J, the junction contained 6 bases not matched to a gene. CDR3 loop: CASRGTSGGPDTQYF. CDR3 coding DNA: TGTGCCAGCAGGGGGACTAGCGGCGGTCCAGATACGCAGTATTTT.

The chain recombines TRBV7-9 with TRBJ1-6; D might be TRBD1 (5 bases). This CDR3 comprises 19 residues. CDR1 is SEHNR, CDR2 FQNEAQ, per germline (reference sequence). The germline V and J ends were trimmed by 4 bases and 0 bases, with 19 bases remaining between them. CDR3 sequence (DNA): TGTGCCAGCAGCTCACACCAGGCGGGACGGAGCTCCTATAATTCACCCCTCCACTTT. This encodes CASSSHQAGRSSYNSPLHF.

This clone is medium-sized (0.01 to 0.1%) by share. The J gene is TRBJ1-5, the V gene TRBV30; 7 bases map to TRBD1. The germline CDR1 and CDR2 sequences are GTSNPN and SVGIG (reference sequence). This CDR3 region has 13 residues. The J segment lost 11 bases and the V segment lost 2 bases, leaving 9 bases of the junction unmatched. CDR3 residues: CAWSRQGNSAQHF. The CDR3 DNA follows: TGTGCCTGGAGTAGACAGGGAAACTCGGCCCAGCATTTT.

The chain employs TRBV6-1 and TRBJ2-7; 12 bases fit TRBD2. With 4 bases clipped from V and 2 bases from J, the junction kept 3 bases outside the gene matches. Germline V gene data show CDR1 as MNHNS and CDR2 as SASEGT. The CDR3 totals 15 residues. CDR3 in amino acids: CASSVSSGGAYEQYF. The DNA for the CDR3 is TGTGCCAGCAGTGTTTCTAGCGGGGGGGCCTACGAGCAGTACTTC.

The chain uses TRBV7-3 and TRBJ1-6, with D perhaps TRBD1 (5 bases). The CDR3 contains 14 residues. Germline CDR1 SGHTA, CDR2 FQGTGA. The V gene lost 5 bases and the J gene lost 7 bases, with 12 bases spanning the gap. The CDR3 loop reads CASSPTGGNSPLHF. CDR3 coding DNA: TGTGCCAGCAGCCCCACTGGGGGGAATTCACCCCTCCACTTT.

This clone came up a few times. This chain uses TRBV5-4 with TRBJ2-3; 9 nucleotides line up with TRBD2. The germline V gene encodes CDR1 SGHNT and CDR2 YYREEE (reference sequence). The CDR3 loop spans 16 amino acids. With 1 base clipped from V and 1 base from J, the junction kept 4 bases outside the gene matches. CDR3 coding DNA: TGTGCCAGCAGCTTGCTTTCTAGCGGGGGCACAGATACGCAGTATTTT. Amino acids: CASSLLSSGGTDTQYF.

J is TRBJ1-2 and V is TRBV18; 8 positions agree with TRBD1. The trim removed 3 bases at V and 2 bases at J, leaving 8 bases unmatched. From germline, CDR1 is KGHSH and CDR2 LQKENI. This CDR3 spans 16 amino acids. This CDR3 reads CASSPTGTGSNYGYTF. The CDR3 DNA reads as TGTGCCAGCTCACCGACCGGGACAGGTTCAAACTATGGCTACACCTTC.

This clone was found a few times. V and J are TRBV6-5 and TRBJ2-1; 7 nucleotides line up with TRBD2. This CDR3 has 16 residues. Germline V gene sequence: CDR1 MNHEY, CDR2 SVGAGI. V shed 0 bases, J shed 3 bases, and the junction held 5 bases outside the gene matches. The CDR3 DNA sequence: TGTGCCAGCAGTTACTCTTTGGTAGCGGGCTACAATGAGCAGTTCTTC. Translated: CASSYSLVAGYNEQFF.

The gene calls are TRBV7-9 and TRBJ2-1; 9 bases are a match to TRBD1. CDR3 length equals 15 residues. V shed 5 bases, J shed 4 bases, and the junction held 6 bases outside the gene matches. Germline CDR1 reads SEHNR; CDR2 reads FQNEAQ (reference sequence). In DNA form, the CDR3 reads TGTGCCAGCAGCCCCGGACAGGGGAAATACAATGAGCAGTTCTTC. The encoded protein is CASSPGQGKYNEQFF.

This clone was counted only a few times. The chain uses TRBV7-9 and TRBJ1-2, with TRBD1 matching over 7 bases. CDR1 is SEHNR, CDR2 FQNEAQ, per germline (reference sequence). Unmatched junction bases numbered 8, after V lost 3 bases and J lost 4 bases. The CDR3 is 15 amino acids. The CDR3 protein is CASSFNPNRGYGYTF. In DNA form, the CDR3 reads TGTGCCAGCAGCTTCAACCCGAACAGGGGCTATGGCTACACCTTC. Variable domain in full (rest from reference TRBV7-9 and TRBJ1-2): DTGVSQNPRHKITKRGQNVTFRCDPISEHNRLYWYRQTLGQGPEFLTYFQNEAQLEKSRLLSDRFSAERPKGSFSTLEIQRTEQGDSAMYLCASSFNPNRGYGYTFGSGTRLTVV.

The gene calls are TRBV10-3 and TRBJ1-2; D ambiguous. V dropped 3 bases and J dropped 4 bases, with 15 bases sitting between them. CDR3 length: 15 residues. Germline lookup yields CDR1 ENHRY and CDR2 SYGVKD. CDR3 in DNA: TGTGCCATCAGTGAAATCGGGAGAGACTTCTATGGCTACACCTTC. Amino acid sequence: CAISEIGRDFYGYTF.

The gene calls are TRBV7-2 and TRBJ2-5, with 7 bases fitting TRBD2. The CDR3 is 16 amino acids. Trimming at V came to 6 bases and at J to 1 base, leaving 11 bases not matched to a gene. Germline V gene lookup returns CDR1 SGHTA and CDR2 FQGNSA. The CDR3 DNA follows: TGTGCCAGCAGTTTCGGGGGGTTAGGGTCCCAAGAGACCCAGTACTTC. It yields the protein CASSFGGLGSQETQYF.

The chain carries TRBV28 and TRBJ2-7; D is uncertain. V gave up 8 bases and J gave up 6 bases, with 11 bases separating them. The CDR3 sequence is 11 residues long. CDR1 and CDR2 (germline): MDHEN, SYDVKM. CDR3 sequence (DNA): TGTGCCAGCCTAAATCTTGGCGAGCAGTACTTC. Its translation is CASLNLGEQYF.

The V and J genes are TRBV27 and TRBJ1-2; D remains unclear. Trimming took off 5 bases at V and 3 bases at J, with 7 bases between the two ends. The CDR3 covers 12 residues. Looked up from germline, CDR1 is MNHEY and CDR2 is SMNVEV (reference sequence). The DNA for the CDR3 is TGTGCCAGCAGTAGCTTAGACTATGGCTACACCTTC. It yields the protein CASSSLDYGYTF.

The rearrangement links TRBV11-2 to TRBJ2-7, with D maybe TRBD2 (5 bases). The CDR3 totals 12 residues. Germline V gene lookup returns CDR1 SGHAT and CDR2 FQNNGV. V lost 6 bases, J lost 6 bases, and 12 bases lay in between. The CDR3 loop is CASRLGSPEQYF. The CDR3 DNA reads TGTGCCAGCAGACTGGGGAGCCCCGAGCAGTACTTC.

This clone came up a few times. This chain connects TRBV23-1 to TRBJ1-1; perhaps TRBD1 as D (5 bases). TRBV23-1 is an ORF for which the function is uncertain. Deletions cut 11 bases from V and 7 bases from J, with 14 bases between. This CDR3 comprises 11 residues. CDR3 DNA: TGCGCCCCATCAGACAGAGATGAAGCTTTCTTT. This codes for CAPSDRDEAFF.

V gene TRBV18 combines with J gene TRBJ2-5; TRBD1 matches at 9 bases. The germline CDR1 and CDR2 sequences are KGHSH and LQKENI. The CDR3 contains 14 residues. J lost 5 bases, V lost 3 bases, and 4 bases had no gene match. The CDR3 DNA sequence: TGTGCCAGCTCACCTAGGACAGGGGACGAGACCCAGTACTTC. As protein: CASSPRTGDETQYF.

The gene calls are TRBV5-1 and TRBJ2-5, with 8 nucleotides matching TRBD1. The J call may not be correct, given that the DNA end is closer to TRBJ2-7. The CDR3 spans 17 residues. Germline CDR1 is SGHRS and CDR2 is YFSETQ. CDR3: CASSSPNSGGGSYEQYF. DNA for the CDR3: TGCGCCAGCAGCTCTCCGAATTCAGGGGGCGGGTCCTACGAGCAGTACTTC.

As regards this clone: The sample carries other DNA sequences with the same CDR3. The chain joins TRBV18 to TRBJ2-7; D call uncertain. V lost 1 base, J lost 0 bases, and 7 bases lay in between. The CDR3 is 14 amino acids. Germline values: CDR1 KGHSH, CDR2 LQKENI. CDR3 bases: TGTGCCAGCTCACCACGCGAGTTCTCCTACGAGCAGTACTTC. It yields the protein CASSPREFSYEQYF. The whole variable domain, filled in from reference TRBV18 and TRBJ2-7, reads NAGVMQNPRHLVRRRGQEARLRCSPMKGHSHVYWYRQLPEEGLKFMVYLQKENIIDESGMPKERFSAEFPKEGPSILRIQQVVRGDSAAYFCASSPREFSYEQYFGPGTRLTVT.